The 10 T cell receptor beta chains in this list originate from one sample, sequenced in a study of T-cell reconstitution after alpha-beta-depleted transplantation in children (dated by TCRdb to about 2016). The sample's treatment or condition label, decoded: allogeneic hematopoietic cell transplantation with graft depleted of TCRalphabeta T cells and CD19 B cells. Library creation used PCR. TCRdb names Illumina HiSeq 2500 as the instrument used. Molecular barcoding was employed in the preparation of TCR libraries, with unique molecular identifiers being used to normalize TCRbeta repertoire quantification. TCRdb trimmed public reads at Q25 via fastp, called clones via MiXCR and kept in-frame beta chains. Rows are combined by CDR3 protein, so each entry shows the most common genes and DNA. The sample table shows 800,000 to 1,000,000 distinct CDR3 sequences, and about 26% are seen once. The top ten clonotypes cover about 28% of the sample.

Material: PBMCs, mostly from graft donor cells, obtained 360 days after TCRalphabeta/CD19-depleted stem cell transplant. The receptors stem from a boy younger than two who had a stem cell transplant for SCID, so the T cells may come from the graft donor.

V and J are TRBV20-1 and TRBJ2-7, with TRBD1 as a possible D gene (6 bases). Germline V gives CDR1 DFQATT, CDR2 SNEGSKA (reference sequence). CDR3 length equals 13 residues. V was clipped by 6 bases and J by 2 bases, with 14 bases between them. The CDR3 loop is CSANPGHTYEQYF. CDR3 bases: TGCAGTGCAAACCCGGGACATACCTACGAGCAGTACTTC.

The rearrangement joins TRBV2 to TRBJ2-7; TRBD2 might be the D (7 bases). Trimming took off 6 bases at V and 6 bases at J, with 21 bases between the two ends. The germline CDR1 and CDR2 sequences are SNHLY and FYNNEI. The length of the CDR3 is 15 residues. The DNA for the CDR3 is TGTGCCAGCAGCCTTCGGGGGGCGCAAGGTTCCGAGCAGTACTTC. This sequence encodes CASSLRGAQGSEQYF.

The chain uses TRBV10-3 and TRBJ2-7, with 10 bases matching TRBD2. Germline V gives CDR1 ENHRY, CDR2 SYGVKD. CDR3 length equals 15 residues. V trimming: 4 bases; J trimming: 4 bases; junction bases outside the gene matches: 7. CDR3 sequence (DNA): TGTGCCATCAGTGGGTCCAGCGGGGGGGCTTACGAGCAGTACTTC. Translating it yields CAISGSSGGAYEQYF.

This clonotype showed up just a few times. The chain couples TRBV5-1 to TRBJ2-2; 7 nucleotides line up with TRBD1. CDR3 length equals 16 residues. V lost 0 bases, J lost 3 bases, and 5 bases stayed unmatched. CDR1 SGHRS and CDR2 YFSETQ come from the germline V gene. The CDR3 DNA reads as TGCGCCAGCAGCTTGGCCGGGACAGTGGACACCGGGGAGCTGTTTTTT. Its protein is CASSLAGTVDTGELFF.

The chain combines TRBV24-1 with TRBJ1-1; tentatively, D is TRBD1 (6 bases). CDR1 is KGHDR and CDR2 is SFDVKD in the germline V gene. With 2 bases removed from V and 0 bases from J, the gap between germline ends came to 18 bases. The CDR3 runs 18 residues. The CDR3 sequence is CATSDCRPRTALNTEAFF. The CDR3 coding sequence is TGTGCCACCAGTGATTGTAGACCCAGGACAGCCCTGAACACTGAAGCTTTCTTT.

This clonotype appeared a few times. The chain combines TRBV11-1 with TRBJ2-3; maybe TRBD2 (6 bases). CDR1 is SGHAT, CDR2 FQDESV, per germline (reference sequence). Trimming pared 4 bases from V and 3 bases from J, leaving 11 bases between. The length of the CDR3 is 14 residues. CDR3 residues: CASSWRGVTDTQYF. DNA of the CDR3: TGTGCCAGCAGCTGGCGGGGCGTAACAGATACGCAGTATTTT.

This clonotype showed up just a few times. The chain is built from TRBV6-2 or TRBV6-3 and TRBJ2-5; 10 nucleotides line up with TRBD2. The CDR3 runs 14 residues. Germline CDR1 is MNHEY and CDR2 is SVGEGT. V lost 6 bases, J lost 6 bases, and 7 bases stayed unmatched. The CDR3 nucleotides read TGTGCCAGCAGAAGCGGGGGGGCCTGGAAGACCCAGTACTTC. As protein: CASRSGGAWKTQYF.

This clonotype was seen only a few times. The chain links TRBV29-1 to TRBJ2-1; no clear D gene. Germline assignment: CDR1 SQVTM and CDR2 ANQGSEA. This CDR3 spans 14 amino acids. Trimming took 0 bases from V and 6 from J, leaving 12 bases between them. CDR3: CSVEDIPWSNEQFF. The DNA of the CDR3 is TGCAGCGTTGAAGATATCCCCTGGAGCAATGAGCAGTTCTTC.

The gene calls are TRBV12-3 or TRBV12-4 and TRBJ2-7, with D perhaps matching TRBD2 (6 bases). The CDR3 consists of 13 residues. The ends were cut back, 6 bases at V and 3 bases at J, with 12 bases in the middle. CDR3 nucleotides: TGTGCCAGCAGCCTGACTAGAAACTACGAGCAGTACTTC. It encodes CASSLTRNYEQYF.

This clonotype was seen a few times. This rearrangement joins TRBV12-3 or TRBV12-4 to TRBJ2-1; 9 nucleotides match TRBD2. This CDR3 has 15 residues. Trimming removed 5 bases from V and 6 bases from J; junction bases left unmatched: 8. The CDR3 nucleotides read TGTGCCAGCAGTACCTGGACTAGCGCGGTCAATGAGCAGTTCTTC. Translated, it gives CASSTWTSAVNEQFF.